This TCR beta chain was documented in a study of cytomegalovirus exposure and HLA in healthy donors. Study-wide results and limits: In an earlier analysis, about 87% or about 30%: the productive usage of most TCR beta V segments. In a later analysis, around 18,000 TCR beta sequences were associated with HLA alleles at 0.05 false discovery rate. A missense variant in DCLRE1C was later tied to TCR beta V- and J-gene trimming.

Trimming at V came to 5 bases and at J to 7 bases, leaving 8 bases not matched to a gene. The V gene's germline CDR1 is MNHEY and CDR2 SMNVEV (reference sequence). The CDR3 length is 14 residues. On this clone itself: Its antigen is still unknown.

Vbeta (60) and Jbeta (13) primers were used in the PCR. The data were produced by immunoSEQ multiplex PCR, yet TCRdb's version contains in-frame clones alone and is incomplete. Of 95,000 to 150,000 clones detected, around 80% appear once; the ten largest clones hold around 2.2%. This clonotype was sampled from a man aged 25 to 40 in good health and CMV-seronegative. This rearrangement joins TRBV27 to TRBJ1-2; 9 nucleotides line up with TRBD1. The sequenced sample consisted of PBMCs. The CDR3 is CASSPGTGYGGYTF. CDR3 nucleotide sequence: TGTGCCAGCAGTCCCGGGACAGGGTACGGTGGCTACACCTTC.